This TCR beta chain was sequenced in a study of shared clonotypes between healthy human individuals. Division of CD4+ cells produced a CD45RA+ naive subset and a CD45RA-negative memory subset. Replicate PCRs run on sorted subsets employed approximately 180 ng DNA, 30,000 to 35,000 T cell genomes. The repertoire was sequenced with immunoSEQ multiplex PCR; TCRdb's copy has only in-frame clones and lacks some. The table shows about 2.3 million clones, with approximately 90% occurring only once. The clonotype comes from a man in his late teens or twenties in good health. Some clones in this sample may be carry-over from other donors' samples. Input material: naive CD4+ T cells from PBMCs. Stated subset: CD45RA+ positively selected.

The CDR3 reads CASSFSGTGRGTDTQYF. The CDR3 DNA follows: TGTGCCAGCAGTTTCAGCGGGACAGGGCGTGGCACAGATACGCAGTATTTT. The gene calls are TRBV27 and TRBJ2-3; 9 nucleotides match TRBD1. This CDR3 spans 17 amino acids. Losses at the gene ends were 3 bases for V and 1 base for J; bases not matched to a gene: 8. Germline V gives CDR1 MNHEY, CDR2 SMNVEV (reference sequence).